These 18 T cell receptor beta chains were sequenced from one sample in a study of Graves' ophthalmopathy and Graves' hyperthyroidism. TCR beta CDR3 regions were amplified from RNA transcripts. Following a first-round RT-PCR that used HTBI primers, a second-round multiplex PCR was carried out. TCRdb re-analysed the multiplex PCR reads in MiXCR, keeping a single row per CDR3 protein. The sample records about 600,000 distinct CDR3 sequences, roughly 39% being singletons. What was sequenced was peripheral blood or thyroid tissue (not recorded which). These receptor sequences come from an adult man with Graves' hyperthyroidism.

V is TRBV2 and J is TRBJ2-2; tentative D call: TRBD1 (6 bases). V shed 4 bases and J shed 7 bases, with 19 bases lying between them. This CDR3 contains 16 residues. Per germline, CDR1 SNHLY and CDR2 FYNNEI. CDR3 sequence (DNA): TGTGCCAGCAGTGGAGCGCTGACAGGATCTGGCGGGGAGCTGTTTTTT. Protein sequence: CASSGALTGSGGELFF.

The chain employs TRBV20-1 and TRBJ2-2, with TRBD1 as a possible D gene (5 bases). CDR3 length: 12 amino acids. Trimming removed 1 base from V and 6 bases from J, with 6 bases in between. Germline CDR1 reads DFQATT; CDR2 reads SNEGSKA (reference sequence). The CDR3 DNA reads TGCAGTGCTAGAGGGACACCCGGGGAGCTGTTTTTT. Residues: CSARGTPGELFF.

The rearrangement joins TRBV5-6 to TRBJ2-7; D is unclear. CDR1 SGHDT and CDR2 YYEEEE come from the germline V gene. This CDR3 region has 16 residues. Deletions cut 5 bases from V and 7 bases from J, with 25 bases between. For the CDR3, the DNA is TGTGCCAGCAGTTTTTCCAGGATAGCTCCTTACAATGAGCAGTACTTC. Encoded protein: CASSFSRIAPYNEQYF.

A remark on this clonotype: One junction end does not reproduce the germline sequence, and a read error may be involved. The J gene is TRBJ1-2, the V gene TRBV7-9, with TRBD1 matching over 8 bases. The CDR3 length is 15 residues. CDR1 and CDR2 from the germline V gene are SEHNR and FQNEAQ (reference sequence). CDR3 sequence reads: CASSLVGETGEGYTF. The CDR3 nucleotides read TGTGCTAGCAGCTTAGTGGGAGAGACAGGGGAAGGCTACACCTTC.

This clonotype was observed at least ten times. V gene TRBV12-3 or TRBV12-4 combines with J gene TRBJ2-7, with D hard to call. There are 14 residues in the CDR3. V lost 3 bases and J lost 1, with 10 bases in between. The CDR3 loop is CASSFNPSSYEQYF. DNA of the CDR3: TGTGCCAGCAGTTTTAATCCCAGTTCCTACGAGCAGTACTTC.

V usage is TRBV29-1 and J usage is TRBJ2-7; the D gene is possibly TRBD2 (6 bases). The J call could be wrong; TRBJ2-1 is a better fit for the DNA end. Germline CDR1 is SQVTM and CDR2 is ANQGSEA. This CDR3 spans 13 amino acids. The CDR3 is CSVGRGSGNEQFF. CDR3 nucleotide sequence: TGCAGCGTGGGACGGGGGAGCGGCAATGAGCAGTTCTTC.

There are a few counts of this clonotype. V gene TRBV5-4 combines with J gene TRBJ1-1; D perhaps matches TRBD1 (5 bases). The CDR3 has 14 residues. Per the germline V gene, CDR1 is SGHNT and CDR2 is YYREEE (reference sequence). Trimming removed 6 bases from V and 2 bases from J, with 14 bases in between. CDR3: CASTPEQVNTEAFF. CDR3 coding DNA: TGTGCCAGCACCCCGGAACAGGTTAACACTGAAGCTTTCTTT.

CDR3 in DNA: TGTGCCAGCACCTACAAGGCCACCGGGGAGCTGTTTTTT. Translated: CASTYKATGELFF. This chain links TRBV7-9 with TRBJ2-2; no clear D. The CDR3 totals 13 residues. Germline values: CDR1 SEHNR, CDR2 FQNEAQ (reference sequence). V was cut by 7 bases and J by 4 bases, with 10 bases left in between.

This clonotype was found many times. The chain has TRBV20-1 and TRBJ2-7; D could derive from TRBD1 or TRBD2 (5 bases each). This CDR3 has 12 residues. CDR1 is DFQATT, CDR2 SNEGSKA, per germline (reference sequence). This CDR3 is CSVGENSYEQYF. The CDR3 DNA sequence: TGCAGCGTGGGGGAGAATTCCTACGAGCAGTACTTC.

This clonotype came up many times. The J gene is TRBJ1-6, the V gene TRBV5-1; 7 nucleotides line up with TRBD1. Trimming removed 3 bases from V and 7 bases from J; junction bases left unmatched: 7. Looked up from germline, CDR1 is SGHRS and CDR2 is YFSETQ. The CDR3 extends over 15 amino acids. CDR3 residues: CASSSDGQENSPLHF. CDR3 sequence (DNA): TGCGCCAGCAGCTCCGATGGACAGGAAAATTCACCCCTCCACTTT. The variable domain in full, completed from reference TRBV5-1 and TRBJ1-6, reads KAGVTQTPRYLIKTRGQQVTLSCSPISGHRSVSWYQQTPGQGLQFLFEYFSETQRNKGNFPGRFSGRQFSNSRSEMNVSTLELGDSALYLCASSSDGQENSPLHFGNGTRLTVT.

This clonotype was detected many times. V is TRBV20-1 and J is TRBJ1-4; 7 nucleotides align to TRBD1. This CDR3 spans 17 amino acids. CDR1 and CDR2 from the germline V gene are DFQATT and SNEGSKA (reference sequence). The J segment lost 7 bases and the V segment lost 3 bases, leaving 17 bases of the junction unmatched. The CDR3 loop reads CSASFIGAGGLFEKLFF. In nucleotides, the CDR3 is TGCAGTGCTAGCTTCATCGGGGCAGGGGGTCTTTTTGAAAAACTGTTTTTT.

This clonotype was seen ten or more times. This chain joins TRBV5-8 and TRBJ1-1; tentatively, D is TRBD1 (6 bases). Trimming removed 4 bases from V and 4 bases from J, with 14 bases in between. The germline CDR1 and CDR2 sequences are SGHTS and YDEGEE. The CDR3 runs to 14 residues. The CDR3 is CASSVGGRLTEAFF. The CDR3 nucleotides are TGTGCCAGCAGCGTGGGGGGCAGGCTCACTGAAGCTTTCTTT.

This chain uses TRBV29-1 with TRBJ1-2; D gene ambiguous. The CDR3 sequence is 14 residues long. In germline, CDR1 is SQVTM, CDR2 ANQGSEA. The V end was cut by 8 bases, the J end by 5 bases, with 21 bases between. CDR3 coding DNA: TGCAGCAGTGAAGGAATGTCTTTCCCTTATGGCTACACCTTC. Translated, it gives CSSEGMSFPYGYTF.

This clonotype came up once. The junction departs from the called germline gene at one end, perhaps through a read error. The rearrangement links TRBV6-1 to TRBJ2-7; a weak D match, TRBD1 (7 bases). The germline V gene encodes CDR1 MNHNS and CDR2 SASEGT. The CDR3 sequence is 14 residues long. The CDR3 DNA reads as TGTGTCAGCAGTCTGCAGGGGGGCTCCTACGAGCAGTACTTC. Translated, it gives CVSSLQGGSYEQYF.

This clonotype has more than one count but fewer than ten. V gene TRBV7-9 combines with J gene TRBJ2-7; 14 nucleotides align to TRBD2. V gave up 5 bases and J gave up 5 bases; unmatched junction bases: 5. The CDR3 is made up of 15 amino acids. The germline V gene has CDR1 SEHNR and CDR2 FQNEAQ (reference sequence). This CDR3 is CASSPGTSGGDEQYF. As DNA, the CDR3 is TGTGCCAGCAGCCCCGGGACTAGCGGGGGCGACGAGCAGTACTTC.

This clonotype occurred many times. This sequence joins TRBV29-1 and TRBJ2-5, with 9 bases that match TRBD1. The junction had 5 bases not matched to a gene; V was cut back by 5 bases and J by 1 base. CDR1 and CDR2 from the germline V gene are SQVTM and ANQGSEA. The CDR3 runs 14 residues. The CDR3 region is CSVHWGQGQETQYF. CDR3 coding DNA: TGCAGCGTTCACTGGGGACAGGGCCAAGAGACCCAGTACTTC.

Concerning this clonotype itself: This could be a read error, since a much larger clone is one nucleotide away. This chain uses TRBV20-1 with TRBJ1-1; possibly TRBD1 for D (5 bases). Germline CDR1 and CDR2: DFQATT and SNEGSKA (reference sequence). This CDR3 spans 12 amino acids. The V and J ends lost 5 bases and 6 bases respectively, with 13 bases between them. CDR3 sequence: CSADPGVSEAFF. The CDR3 DNA reads as TGCAGTGCTGACCCGGGGGTCTCTGAAGCTTTCTTT.

This clonotype occurred many times. The chain has TRBV29-1 and TRBJ1-2, with TRBD1 as a possible D gene (6 bases). CDR3 length equals 14 residues. V lost 6 bases to trimming and J lost 1 base, with 15 bases between them. Germline-derived CDR1 and CDR2 are SQVTM and ANQGSEA. This chain's CDR3 is CSVERQDLNYGYTF. The CDR3, as DNA: TGCAGCGTGGAACGACAGGACCTTAACTATGGCTACACCTTC.